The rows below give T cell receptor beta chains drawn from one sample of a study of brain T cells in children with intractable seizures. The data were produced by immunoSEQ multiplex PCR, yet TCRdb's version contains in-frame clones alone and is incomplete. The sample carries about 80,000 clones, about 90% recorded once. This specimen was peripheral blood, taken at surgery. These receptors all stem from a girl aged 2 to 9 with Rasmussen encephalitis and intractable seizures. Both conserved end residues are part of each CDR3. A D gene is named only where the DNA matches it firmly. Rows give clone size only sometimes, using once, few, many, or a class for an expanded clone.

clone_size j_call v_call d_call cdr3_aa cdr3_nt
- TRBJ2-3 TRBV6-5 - CASTPRETYADTQYF TGTGCCAGCACTCCCCGGGAAACATATGCAGATACGCAGTATTTT
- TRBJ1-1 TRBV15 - CATSKRSGDTEAFF TGTGCCACCAGTAAGAGATCAGGGGACACTGAAGCTTTCTTT
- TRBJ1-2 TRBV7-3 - CASRGLRYGYTF TGTGCCAGCAGGGGGTTACGGTATGGCTACACCTTC
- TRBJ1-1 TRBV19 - CASSIGRTEAFF TGTGCCAGTAGTATTGGGCGGACTGAAGCTTTCTTT
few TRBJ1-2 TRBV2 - CASSEDSRVGYTF TGTGCCAGCAGCGAGGACAGCCGTGTGGGCTACACCTTC
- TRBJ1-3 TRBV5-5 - CASSFGEPGNTIYF TGTGCCAGCAGCTTTGGGGAGCCTGGAAACACCATATATTTT
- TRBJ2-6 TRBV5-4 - CASSSWAVSGANVLTF TGTGCCAGCAGCTCCTGGGCCGTCTCTGGGGCCAACGTCCTGACTTTC
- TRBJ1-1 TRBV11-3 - CASSPSATEAFF TGTGCCAGCAGCCCCTCGGCCACTGAAGCTTTCTTT
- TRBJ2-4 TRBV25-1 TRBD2 CASSEWLADKNIQYF TGTGCCAGCAGTGAATGGCTAGCGGACAAAAACATTCAGTACTTC
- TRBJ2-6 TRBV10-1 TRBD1 CASSAYRGGSGANVLTF TGCGCCAGCAGTGCCTACAGGGGCGGGTCTGGGGCCAACGTCCTGACTTTC
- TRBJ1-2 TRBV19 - CASSIGQVGGYTF TGTGCCAGTAGTATTGGTCAGGTTGGTGGCTACACCTTC
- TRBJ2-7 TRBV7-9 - CASSLGDFYEQYF TGTGCCAGCAGCTTAGGGGATTTCTACGAGCAGTACTTC
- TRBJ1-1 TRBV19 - CASSLGNTEAFF TGTGCCAGTAGTCTGGGAAACACTGAAGCTTTCTTT
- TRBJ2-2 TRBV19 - CASRGVLIGGELFF TGTGCCAGTAGGGGTGTACTTATCGGCGGGGAGCTGTTTTTT
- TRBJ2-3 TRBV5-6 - CASSAMGGGTDTQYF TGTGCCAGCAGCGCTATGGGGGGTGGCACAGATACGCAGTATTTT
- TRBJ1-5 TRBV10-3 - CAISEQGRGVQPQHF TGTGCCATCAGTGAGCAGGGCAGGGGCGTTCAGCCCCAGCATTTT
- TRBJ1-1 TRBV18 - CASSPRGNTEAFF TGTGCCAGCTCGCCCAGAGGAAACACTGAAGCTTTCTTT